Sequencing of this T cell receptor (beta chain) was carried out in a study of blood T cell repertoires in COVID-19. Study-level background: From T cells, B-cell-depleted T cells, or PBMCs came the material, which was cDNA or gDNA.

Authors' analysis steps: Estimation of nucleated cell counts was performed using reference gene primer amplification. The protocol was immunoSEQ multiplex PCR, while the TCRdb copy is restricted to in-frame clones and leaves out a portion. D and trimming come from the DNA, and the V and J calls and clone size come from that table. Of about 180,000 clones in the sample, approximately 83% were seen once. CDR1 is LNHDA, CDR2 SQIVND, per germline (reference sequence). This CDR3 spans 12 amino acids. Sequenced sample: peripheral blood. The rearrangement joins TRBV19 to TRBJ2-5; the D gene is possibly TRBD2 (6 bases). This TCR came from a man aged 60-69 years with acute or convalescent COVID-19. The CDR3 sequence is CASGRIGETQYF. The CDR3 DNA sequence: TGTGCTTCGGGGAGGATCGGGGAGACCCAGTACTTC. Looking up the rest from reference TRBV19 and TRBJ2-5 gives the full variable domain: DGGITQSPKYLFRKEGQNVTLSCEQNLNHDAMYWYRQDPGQGLRLIYYSQIVNDFQKGDIAEGYSVSREKKESFPLTVTSAQKNPTAFYLCASGRIGETQYFGPGTRLLVL.